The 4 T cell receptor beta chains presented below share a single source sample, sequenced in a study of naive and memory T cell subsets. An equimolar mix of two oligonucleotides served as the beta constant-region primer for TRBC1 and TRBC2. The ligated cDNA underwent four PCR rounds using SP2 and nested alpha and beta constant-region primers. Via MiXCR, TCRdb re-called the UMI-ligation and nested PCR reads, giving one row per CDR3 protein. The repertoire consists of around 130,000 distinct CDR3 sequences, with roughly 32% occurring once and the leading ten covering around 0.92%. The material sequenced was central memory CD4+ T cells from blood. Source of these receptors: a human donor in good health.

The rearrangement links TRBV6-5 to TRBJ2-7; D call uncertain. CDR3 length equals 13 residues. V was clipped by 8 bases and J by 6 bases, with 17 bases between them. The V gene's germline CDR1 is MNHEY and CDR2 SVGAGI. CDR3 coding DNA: TGTGCCAGCGCCGTAAGCCTTGTGGGCGAGCAGTACTTC. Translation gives CASAVSLVGEQYF.

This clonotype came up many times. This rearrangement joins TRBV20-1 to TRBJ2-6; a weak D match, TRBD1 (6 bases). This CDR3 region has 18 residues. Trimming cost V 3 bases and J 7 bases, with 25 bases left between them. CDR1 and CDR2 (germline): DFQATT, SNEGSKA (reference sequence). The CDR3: CSASRVRSTGRSANVLTF. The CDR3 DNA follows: TGCAGTGCTAGTCGGGTGCGGTCGACAGGCCGCTCAGCCAACGTCCTGACTTTC.

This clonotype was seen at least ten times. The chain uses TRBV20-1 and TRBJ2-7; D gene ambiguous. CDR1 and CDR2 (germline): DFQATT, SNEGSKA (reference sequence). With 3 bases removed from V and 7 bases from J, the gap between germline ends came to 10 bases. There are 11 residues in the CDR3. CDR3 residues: CSASPQVEQYF. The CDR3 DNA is TGCAGTGCTAGCCCCCAGGTTGAGCAGTACTTC.

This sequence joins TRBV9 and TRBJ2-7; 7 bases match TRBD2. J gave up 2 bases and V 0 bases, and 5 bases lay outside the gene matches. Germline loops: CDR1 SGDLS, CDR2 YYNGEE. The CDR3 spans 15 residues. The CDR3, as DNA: TGTGCCAGCAGCGTAGCAGCTAGCGGAGCCTACGAGCAGTACTTC. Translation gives CASSVAASGAYEQYF.